This TCR beta chain was retrieved from a study of shared clonotypes between healthy human individuals. J lost 4 bases, V lost 0 bases, and 8 bases had no gene match. Germline lookup yields CDR1 SGHDT and CDR2 YYEEEE. CDR3 length equals 18 residues. As handled by the study authors: From ImmunoSEQ came sequences covering only the junction and carrying no quality scores, so filtering differed. The data were produced by immunoSEQ multiplex PCR, yet TCRdb's version contains in-frame clones alone and is incomplete. V, J and clone size are taken as reported in that table, and D and trimming were inferred from the DNA itself. This table has 1,400,000 or so clones, approximately 98.5% appearing once. Study-level results: The sharing of 5% to 6.5% of naive CD4 clonotypes was seen across several donors. Generally, estimated richness proved larger in naive subsets than it did in memory subsets. Despite large depth, sorted-subset datasets appeared incompletely sequenced.

Note on this clone: The antigen is undetermined.

Input material: naive CD4+ T cells sorted from blood. Indicated subset: CD45RA+ positively selected. The chain links TRBV5-6 to TRBJ2-5; 14 nucleotides line up with TRBD2. The sequence came from a man in his thirties or forties in good health. The CDR3 reads CASSLVGGLAGGGETQYF. As DNA, the CDR3 is TGTGCCAGCAGCTTGGTTGGCGGACTAGCGGGAGGTGGAGAGACCCAGTACTTC.